The entry below gives a single TCR beta chain sequence along with its context. The antigen remains unidentified. These data originate in a study of OX40 agonist ivuxolimab in advanced cancers. At the level of the study: At 0.01 to 10 mg/kg, ivuxolimab was administered intravenously to patients every 2 weeks. Prior checkpoint blockade (anti-PD-1, anti-PD-L1 or anti-CTLA-4) was permitted; under 50% had it. Study results and caveats: The study did not work out the antigen specificity of the expanded peripheral T cells.

With baseline, cycle 4 day 1, and cycle 7 day 1 as timepoints, blood was sampled. This CDR3 region has 15 residues. The protocol was immunoSEQ multiplex PCR, while the TCRdb copy is restricted to in-frame clones and leaves out a portion. The data show more than 15,000 clones, roughly 84% seen once. The source of this sequence is an adult with an advanced solid tumor such as melanoma, head and neck, liver or kidney cancer. The source material was CD4+ or CD8+ T cells sorted from blood, sampled in a trial of the OX40 agonist ivuxolimab. The chain uses TRBV1 and TRBJ2-5; no check of the table's D call, TRBD2, against the DNA was made. TRBV1 is deemed a pseudogene. This chain's CDR3 is CTSSPRGPYQETQYF. CDR3 sequence (DNA): TGCACCAGCAGCCCGCGGGGGCCCTACCAAGAGACCCAGTACTTC.